Described below is a single T cell receptor (beta chain) sequence and its context. This clone was recorded a few times. Its cognate antigen has yet to be identified. No much larger clone is present one base from it, and per-base qualities are unavailable. TCRbeta CDR3 regions were amplified from genomic DNA by means of the immunoSEQ Assay, a bias-controlled multiplex PCR. In the paper's pipeline: Nucleated cell counts per sample were estimated from amplification of reference gene primers within the assay. Sequence reads were collapsed and filtered to measure the absolute abundance of every unique TCRbeta CDR3 rearrangement. Productive Simpson clonality was computed per sample as the square root of Simpson's diversity index over productive rearrangements. Imported from immuneACCESS, the table was reduced by TCRdb to in-frame sequences with V and J called. These copies leave out some clones; in studies compared against another copy, an unresolved V gene accounts for under half, and the cause of the remainder is not known. V and J calls plus clone size are reproduced from that table; the DNA served to infer D and trimming. For this sample there are some 190,000 clones; 88% appear just once. Approximately 4% of the sample lies in the top ten.

Via the germline V gene, CDR1 is KGHSH and CDR2 LQKENI. Trimming takes 3 bases from V and 1 base from J, and the germline ends sit 9 bases apart. The CDR3 has 14 amino acids, counting the end cysteine and phenylalanine. The retained sequence is limited to the CDR3, 42 bases, with the frame set at the first base. The data belong to a study of blood T cell repertoires in COVID-19 (dated by TCRdb to 2018 to 2020). About the investigation overall: Samples covering the acute and convalescent phases of COVID-19 were provided by collaborators in the United States, Italy and Spain. The material from the prospective study consisted of cDNA or gDNA derived from T cells, B-cell-depleted T cells, or PBMCs. HLA class I and class II types, where available, came from metadata supplied by the sample provider rather than from assay-based typing. A de-identified subject ID, COVID-19 status, age in years and sex were almost always included in the sample metadata. The dataset comprised deeply sampled blood TCRbeta repertoires from subjects exposed to, actively infected with, or recovered from COVID-19. Samples were obtained from the ongoing ImmuneRACE study (first 160 participants) and from 1,000 to 1,500 subjects provided by 6 global collaborators. The repertoires were made available in a free public database intended to serve as a resource for research on the immune response to SARS-CoV-2.

Summary of the overall study and its limitations: The amount of clinical and demographic metadata varied by source and participant and was provided uncurated.

Collaborating institutions collected whole blood in K2EDTA tubes following their own protocols. Collaborator samples were shipped for TCRbeta analysis as frozen whole blood, isolated PBMCs, or DNA extracted from either sample type. Here the chain combines TRBV18 and TRBJ1-1, and the D gene may be TRBD1, 5 bases matching. The source is a human donor in a cohort sampled during active COVID-19. The sequenced sample consisted of peripheral blood. CDR3 loop: CASSPTTGNTEAFF. The nucleotides are TGTGCCAGCTCACCTACCACAGGGAACACTGAAGCTTTCTTT.